This TCR beta chain was sequenced during a study of blood T cell repertoires in COVID-19. Categorization into cohorts depended on clinical history that participants reported. TCRdb keeps only in-frame clones here, not all; method: immunoSEQ multiplex PCR. The sample lists under 300,000 clones; under 90% were seen once. This TCR was sampled from a woman aged 55-70 years who had recovered from COVID-19. The material sequenced was PBMCs or T cells enriched from blood (not recorded which).

This chain's CDR3 is CASSLARESEAFF. CDR3 in DNA: TGCGCCAGCAGCTTGGCTAGGGAGTCTGAAGCTTTCTTT. The rearrangement joins TRBV5-1 to TRBJ1-1; the D is unclear. Germline assignment: CDR1 SGHRS and CDR2 YFSETQ. CDR3 length equals 13 residues. Trimming removed 0 bases from V and 6 bases from J, with 9 bases in between.